This T cell receptor beta chain was sequenced in a study of blood T cell repertoires in COVID-19. CDR1 and CDR2 (germline): SGHRS, YFSETQ. The ends lost 2 bases at V and 2 bases at J; junction bases unmatched: 25. This CDR3 is 21 amino acids long. The data were produced by immunoSEQ multiplex PCR, yet TCRdb's version contains in-frame clones alone and is incomplete. The table shows some 200,000 clones, with approximately 80% occurring only once. V gene TRBV5-1 combines with J gene TRBJ2-7; TRBD2 agrees at 7 bases. Material for sequencing was PBMCs or T cells enriched from blood (not recorded which). This TCR derives from a woman aged 55-69 years with acute COVID-19. The CDR3 DNA follows: TGCGCCAGCAGCTTTGGCGGCAGAAGCATAAATAGCGGGCCGGGGGCCTACGAGCAGTACTTC. This gives the protein CASSFGGRSINSGPGAYEQYF.